The 14 T cell receptor beta chains given below trace back to one sample, sequenced in a study of CDR3 diversity in severe acne. TCRdb recomputed calls from the PCR reads with MiXCR, one row per CDR3 protein. The sample lists approximately 77,000 distinct CDR3 sequences, approximately 49% occurring once. The specimen sequenced was blood. Receptor source: a male donor with severe acne vulgaris.

As for this clonotype: Just one base apart from a much larger clone, this may be a read error. The V call is TRBV12-3 or TRBV12-4, the J call TRBJ2-5; D ambiguous. The CDR3 sequence is 13 residues long. The CDR3 DNA follows: TGTGCCAGCAGTGGACGGTCCCAAAAGACCCAGTACTTC. It is translated as CASSGRSQKTQYF.

This clonotype was picked up a small number of times. The genes are TRBV7-2 and TRBJ1-2, with D perhaps TRBD1 (5 bases). The length of the CDR3 is 16 residues. The V end lost 6 bases, the J end lost 4 bases, and 21 bases lay between the germline ends. Germline values: CDR1 SGHTA, CDR2 FQGNSA. CDR3 residues: CASSPSGDGHSYGYTF. The CDR3 DNA is TGTGCCAGCAGTCCGTCGGGGGACGGGCATAGCTATGGCTACACCTTC. Complete variable domain (other parts from reference TRBV7-2 and TRBJ1-2): GAGVSQSPSNKVTEKGKDVELRCDPISGHTALYWYRQSLGQGLEFLIYFQGNSAPDKSGLPSDRFSAERTGGSVSTLTIQRTQQEDSAVYLCASSPSGDGHSYGYTFGSGTRLTVV.

Comments on this clonotype: The junction shows a germline mismatch at one end, possibly a read error. The V gene is TRBV7-6, the J gene TRBJ2-5; D is perhaps TRBD2 (5 bases). The CDR3 runs 14 residues. The germline V gene has CDR1 SGHVS and CDR2 FNYEAQ. The CDR3 nucleotides read TGCGCCAGCAGCCAAGATGCCGGGGTAGAGACCCAGTACTTC. Its protein product is CASSQDAGVETQYF.

This clonotype was detected a few times. Here the CDR3 reads CAWSRTSYEQYF. The CDR3 DNA follows: TGTGCCTGGAGTCGGACTAGCTACGAGCAGTACTTC. This chain connects TRBV30 to TRBJ2-7; 7 bases line up with TRBD2. The CDR3 totals 12 residues. The germline gives CDR1 GTSNPN, CDR2 SVGIG (reference sequence). Trimming removed 2 bases from V and 3 bases from J; junction bases left unmatched: 1.

The V call is TRBV11-3, the J call TRBJ1-6; D is ambiguous. Trimming shortened V by 8 bases and J by 13 bases, and 15 bases separated the two germline ends. This CDR3 has 12 residues. Germline V CDR1 and CDR2: SGHNT, YENEEA. CDR3 protein: CASGRDLRPLHF. CDR3 DNA: TGTGCCAGCGGCCGAGACCTACGGCCCCTCCACTTT. The full variable domain, its missing parts supplied by reference TRBV11-3 and TRBJ1-6, is EAGVVQSPRYKIIEKKQPVAFWCNPISGHNTLYWYLQNLGQGPELLIRYENEEAVDDSQLPKDRFSAERLKGVDSTLKIQPAELGDSAVYLCASGRDLRPLHFGNGTRLTVT.

This clonotype was detected many times. Here the CDR3 reads CASSPGQGTHTDTQYF. CDR3 coding DNA: TGTGCCAGCAGTCCCGGACAGGGAACACACACAGATACGCAGTATTTT. The chain uses TRBV6-4 and TRBJ2-3; TRBD1 agrees at 8 bases. Germline V gene sequence: CDR1 MRHNA, CDR2 SNTAGT. The CDR3 is 16 residues long. The V and J ends lost 5 bases and 2 bases, in that order; junction bases with no gene match: 9.

The chain carries TRBV29-1 and TRBJ2-7; TRBD1 agrees at 7 bases. V shed 5 bases, J shed 0 bases, and the junction held 4 bases outside the gene matches. The CDR3 totals 13 residues. CDR1 SQVTM and CDR2 ANQGSEA come from the germline V gene. The CDR3 spells CSVQGTASYEQYF. The CDR3 bases are TGCAGCGTTCAAGGGACAGCCTCCTACGAGCAGTACTTC.

This chain joins TRBV6-5 and TRBJ2-6, with 9 bases that match TRBD2. V shed 0 bases and J 0 bases; nucleotides not matched to a gene: 6. Looked up from germline, CDR1 is MNHEY and CDR2 is SVGAGI. CDR3 length: 19 amino acids. In DNA form, the CDR3 reads TGTGCCAGCAGTTACTCGGGGGCTAGCGGGGCCTCTGGGGCCAACGTCCTGACTTTC. It is translated as CASSYSGASGASGANVLTF.

This clonotype was picked up many times. The chain combines TRBV6-1 with TRBJ2-3; 7 positions match TRBD2. The CDR3 consists of 17 residues. Germline lookup yields CDR1 MNHNS and CDR2 SASEGT. V was clipped by 2 bases and J by 1 base; unmatched bases: 9. The CDR3 loop reads CASSELLGSGGTDTQYF. CDR3 DNA: TGTGCCAGCAGTGAACTATTGGGGAGCGGGGGCACAGATACGCAGTATTTT.

J is TRBJ1-2 and V is TRBV7-9; TRBD1 is a possible D gene (5 bases). This CDR3 has 16 amino acids. V was pared by 1 base and J by 3 bases, with 15 bases between. Per the germline V gene, CDR1 is SEHNR and CDR2 is FQNEAQ (reference sequence). CDR3 DNA sequence: TGTGCCAGCAGCTTAGGCGGGGACGGTCTTGACTATGGCTACACCTTC. Translated, it gives CASSLGGDGLDYGYTF.

The chain carries TRBV11-3 and TRBJ2-7, with TRBD1 matching over 10 bases. CDR1 SGHNT and CDR2 YENEEA come from the germline V gene. Trimming at V came to 5 bases and at J to 7 bases, leaving 5 bases not matched to a gene. The CDR3 extends over 13 amino acids. CDR3 sequence: CASSKTGGKEQYF. The CDR3 DNA follows: TGTGCCAGCAGCAAGACAGGGGGCAAGGAGCAGTACTTC. The variable domain in full, with the rest retrieved from reference TRBV11-3 and TRBJ2-7, is EAGVVQSPRYKIIEKKQPVAFWCNPISGHNTLYWYLQNLGQGPELLIRYENEEAVDDSQLPKDRFSAERLKGVDSTLKIQPAELGDSAVYLCASSKTGGKEQYFGPGTRLTVT.

This clonotype is a singleton in its sample. This chain connects TRBV20-1 to TRBJ2-7, with TRBD2 matching over 13 bases. Germline CDR1 DFQATT, CDR2 SNEGSKA (reference sequence). CDR3 length equals 16 residues. The junction had 3 bases not matched to a gene; V was cut back by 1 base and J by 0 bases. CDR3 region: CSARGTSGGYSYEQYF. The CDR3 DNA is TGCAGTGCTAGAGGGACTAGCGGGGGATACTCCTACGAGCAGTACTTC.

Note on this clonotype: The junction departs from the called germline gene at one end, perhaps through a read error. This rearrangement joins TRBV10-3 to TRBJ1-1; D may be TRBD1 (5 bases). CDR1 and CDR2 from the germline V gene are ENHRY and SYGVKD. The CDR3 is 14 amino acids. CDR3: CASSYGAANTEAFF. The CDR3 nucleotides read TGTGCCAGCAGTTACGGGGCGGCGAACACTGAAGCTTTCTTT.

V usage is TRBV11-3 and J usage is TRBJ2-1; D might be TRBD1 (7 bases). The CDR3 extends over 20 amino acids. Trimming cost V 4 bases and J 0 bases, with 25 bases left between them. The V gene's germline CDR1 is SGHNT and CDR2 YENEEA. CDR3 protein: CASSSGGGTVGPSSYNEQFF. For the CDR3, the DNA is TGTGCCAGCAGCTCCGGAGGGGGGACAGTTGGACCTAGCTCCTACAATGAGCAGTTCTTC.